One and the same sample provided the 9 T cell receptor beta chains below, sequenced in a study of blood T cell repertoires in COVID-19. Method: immunoSEQ multiplex PCR; TCRdb's copy keeps in-frame clones and lacks some. The sample lists 100,000 or so clones; 80% to 90% were seen once. Specimen: PBMCs or T cells enriched from blood (not recorded which). The origin of the receptors is a woman in her fifties or sixties who had recovered from COVID-19.

The CDR3 sequence: CASSQGQGNNYGYTF. The CDR3 DNA reads as TGTGCCAGCAGCCAGGGACAGGGGAATAACTATGGCTACACCTTC. V and J are TRBV7-9 and TRBJ1-2; 10 bases align to TRBD1. The CDR3 spans 15 residues. Germline V gene data show CDR1 as SEHNR and CDR2 as FQNEAQ (reference sequence). V lost 5 bases to trimming and J lost 1 base; unmatched junction nucleotides: 4.

The rearrangement uses TRBV12-1 and TRBJ2-7; the table's D call TRBD1 went unverified against the DNA. TRBV12-1 is given as a pseudogene. This CDR3 is built from 15 residues. The CDR3 nucleotides are TGTGCCAGCAGCGATTGCCAGGGCCGGACCTACGAGCAGTACTTC. This encodes CASSDCQGRTYEQYF.

The CDR3 DNA follows: TGTGCCAGCAGTGTAGGGGCTACACGACGTGGCTACACCTTC. Its protein is CASSVGATRRGYTF. This chain links TRBV2 with TRBJ1-2; maybe TRBD1 (5 bases). Trimming stripped 4 bases from V and 7 bases from J, with 16 bases between. The CDR3 runs 14 residues. Germline lookup yields CDR1 SNHLY and CDR2 FYNNEI.

This clone was seen only a few times. This chain joins TRBV2 and TRBJ1-2; D uncertain. Germline V gene sequence: CDR1 SNHLY, CDR2 FYNNEI. The CDR3 is made up of 15 amino acids. The ends were cut back, 2 bases at V and 7 bases at J, with 17 bases in the middle. For the CDR3, the DNA is TGTGCCAGCAGTGAATTTCTGACGGAGGGCTTTGGCTACACCTTC. This sequence encodes CASSEFLTEGFGYTF.

This chain connects TRBV27 to TRBJ2-3, with 7 bases matching TRBD1. The V gene end was trimmed by 3 bases and the J gene end by 1 base; junction bases not matched to a gene: 10. The germline V gene encodes CDR1 MNHEY and CDR2 SMNVEV (reference sequence). There are 17 residues in the CDR3. CDR3 bases: TGTGCCAGCAGTTTCTTCCCGACAGGGTTGGGCACAGATACGCAGTATTTT. As protein: CASSFFPTGLGTDTQYF.

This chain connects TRBV6-1 to TRBJ1-4; 8 bases are shared with TRBD1. Per germline, CDR1 MNHNS and CDR2 SASEGT. This CDR3 contains 16 residues. After removal of 0 bases from V and 3 bases from J, the junction contained 3 bases not matched to a gene. This chain's CDR3 is CASSEAATGANEKLFF. CDR3 nucleotide sequence: TGTGCCAGCAGTGAAGCCGCGACAGGGGCTAATGAAAAACTGTTTTTT.

The chain uses TRBV27 and TRBJ2-3, with 10 bases that match TRBD1. With V trimmed by 5 bases and J by 1 base, 9 bases remained unmatched. The germline CDR1 and CDR2 sequences are MNHEY and SMNVEV (reference sequence). This CDR3 comprises 17 residues. CDR3: CASSPISGTGGTDTQYF. The CDR3 bases are TGTGCCAGCAGTCCTATAAGTGGGACAGGGGGCACAGATACGCAGTATTTT.

V is TRBV2 and J is TRBJ2-3, with D possibly TRBD2 on 6 matching bases. Trimming removed 3 bases from V and 5 bases from J, with 9 bases in between. This CDR3 has 13 residues. Germline loops: CDR1 SNHLY, CDR2 FYNNEI. The DNA for the CDR3 is TGTGCCAGCAGTGACGGGACTGGAGATACGCAGTATTTT. Translation: CASSDGTGDTQYF.

The chain carries TRBV5-6 and TRBJ2-2, with D possibly being TRBD2 (6 bases). Per germline, CDR1 SGHDT and CDR2 YYEEEE. The CDR3 loop spans 14 amino acids. V lost 5 bases and J 5 bases, leaving 13 bases between the germline ends. CDR3 amino acids: CASSPGRRTGELFF. DNA of the CDR3: TGTGCCAGCAGTCCAGGGAGGAGGACCGGGGAGCTGTTTTTT. Together with reference TRBV5-6 and TRBJ2-2, the CDR3 gives the full variable domain: DAGVTQSPTHLIKTRGQQVTLRCSPKSGHDTVSWYQQALGQGPQFIFQYYEEEERQRGNFPDRFSGHQFPNYSSELNVNALLLGDSALYLCASSPGRRTGELFFGEGSRLTVL.